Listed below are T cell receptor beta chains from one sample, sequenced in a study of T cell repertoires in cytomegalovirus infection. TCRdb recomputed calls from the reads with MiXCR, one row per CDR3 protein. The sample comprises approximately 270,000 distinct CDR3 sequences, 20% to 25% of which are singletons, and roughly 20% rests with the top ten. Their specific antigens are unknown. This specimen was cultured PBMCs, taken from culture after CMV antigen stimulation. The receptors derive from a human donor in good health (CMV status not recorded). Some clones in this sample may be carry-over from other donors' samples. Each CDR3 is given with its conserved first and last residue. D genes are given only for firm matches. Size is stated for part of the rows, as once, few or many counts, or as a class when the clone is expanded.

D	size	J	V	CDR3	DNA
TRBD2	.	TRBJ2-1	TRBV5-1	CASSLLSGRALNEQFF	TGCGCCAGCAGCTTGCTTAGCGGGAGGGCCCTCAATGAGCAGTTCTTC
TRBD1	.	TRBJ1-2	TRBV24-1	CATSEPGQGGYGYTF	TGTGCCACCAGTGAGCCGGGACAGGGAGGGTATGGCTACACCTTC
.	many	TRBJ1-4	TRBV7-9	CASSLAWDGTTEKLFF	TGTGCCAGCAGCTTGGCCTGGGACGGGACGACGGAAAAACTGTTTTTT
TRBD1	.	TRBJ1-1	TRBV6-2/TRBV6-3	CASRYGQVMNTEAFF	TGTGCCAGCAGGTATGGACAGGTGATGAACACTGAAGCTTTCTTT
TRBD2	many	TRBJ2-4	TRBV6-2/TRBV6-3	CASSFTLAGGNIQYF	TGTGCCAGCAGTTTCACACTAGCGGGAGGGAACATTCAGTACTTC
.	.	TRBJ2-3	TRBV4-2	CATLQGNTDTQYF	TGTGCCACCCTCCAGGGTAACACAGATACGCAGTATTTT
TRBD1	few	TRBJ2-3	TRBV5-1	CASLPTGDDTDTQYF	TGCGCCAGTCTCCCGACAGGGGATGACACAGATACGCAGTATTTT
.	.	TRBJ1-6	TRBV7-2	CASSLRGGNSPLHF	TGTGCCAGCAGCTTAAGGGGGGGAAATTCACCCCTCCACTTT
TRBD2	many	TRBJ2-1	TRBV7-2	CASSSLRLADYNEQFF	TGTGCCAGCAGCTCCCTAAGACTAGCGGACTACAATGAGCAGTTCTTC
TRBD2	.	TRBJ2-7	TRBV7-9	CASSLGLAGGLSHEQYF	TGTGCCAGCAGCTTAGGGCTAGCGGGAGGGCTGTCCCACGAGCAGTACTTC
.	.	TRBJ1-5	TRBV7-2	CASSLLQGAQHF	TGTGCCAGCAGCCTTCTGCAAGGGGCCCAGCATTTT
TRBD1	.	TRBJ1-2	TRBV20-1	CSAHRQGDGYTF	TGCAGTGCGCATAGACAGGGAGATGGCTACACCTTC
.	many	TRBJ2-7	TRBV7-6	CASSPAGSYEQYF	TGTGCCAGCAGCCCCGCGGGGAGCTACGAGCAGTACTTC
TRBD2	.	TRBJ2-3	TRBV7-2	CASSLVGTSGGTGWNTQYF	TGTGCCAGCAGCTTAGTTGGGACTAGCGGGGGGACCGGCTGGAATACGCAGTATTTT
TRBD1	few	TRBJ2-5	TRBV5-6	CASSYRTGWVETQYF	TGTGCCAGCAGCTATAGGACAGGTTGGGTTGAGACCCAGTACTTC
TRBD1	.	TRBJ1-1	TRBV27	CASSFSGQGAYTEAFF	TGTGCCAGCAGTTTTTCGGGACAGGGGGCGTACACTGAAGCTTTCTTT
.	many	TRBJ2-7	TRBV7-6	CASSLGGGLNYEQYF	TGTGCCAGCAGCTTAGGCGGAGGGCTGAATTACGAGCAGTACTTC
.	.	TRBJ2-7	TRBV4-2	CASSQDWDSSAYEQYF	TGTGCCAGCAGCCAAGATTGGGACTCATCCGCCTACGAGCAGTACTTC
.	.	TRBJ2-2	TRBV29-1	CSVGKRYTGELFF	TGCAGCGTTGGAAAGCGGTACACCGGGGAGCTGTTTTTT
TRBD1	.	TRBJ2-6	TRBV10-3	CAISGPRDSGASGANVLTF	TGTGCCATCAGTGGGCCCCGGGACAGTGGGGCCTCTGGGGCCAACGTCCTGACTTTC
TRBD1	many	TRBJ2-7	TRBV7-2	CASSPRQGYEQYF	TGTGCCAGCAGCCCCCGACAGGGGTACGAGCAGTACTTC
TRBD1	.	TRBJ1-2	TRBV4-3	CASSLSGGGYGYTF	TGCGCCAGCAGCCTATCAGGGGGCGGCTATGGCTACACCTTC
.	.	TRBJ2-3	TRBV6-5	CASSYSYRTDTQYF	TGTGCCAGCAGTTACTCATATCGCACAGATACGCAGTATTTT
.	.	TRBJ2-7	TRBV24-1	CATSVAGSYEQYF	TGTGCCACCAGTGTGGCAGGTTCCTACGAGCAGTACTTC
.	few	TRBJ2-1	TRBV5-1	CASSLGDSFSYNEQFF	TGCGCCAGCAGCTTGGGCGATTCCTTCTCCTACAATGAGCAGTTCTTC
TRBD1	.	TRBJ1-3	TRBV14	CASSQYRGRSGNTIYF	TGTGCCAGCAGCCAATACAGGGGCCGCTCTGGAAACACCATATATTTT
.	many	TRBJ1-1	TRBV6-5	CASTRGTNTEAFF	TGTGCCAGCACCCGAGGGACTAACACTGAAGCTTTCTTT
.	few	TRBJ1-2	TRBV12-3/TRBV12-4	CASSQGSGPNYGYTF	TGTGCCAGCAGTCAGGGGAGTGGGCCTAACTATGGCTACACCTTC
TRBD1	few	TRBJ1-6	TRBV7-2	CASSLLGQGSSPLHF	TGTGCCAGCAGCCTGCTGGGACAGGGATCTTCACCCCTCCACTTT
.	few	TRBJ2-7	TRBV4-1	CASSQDQEGAYEQYF	TGTGCCAGCAGCCAAGATCAGGAGGGGGCCTACGAGCAGTACTTC
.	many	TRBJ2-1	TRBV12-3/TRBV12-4	CASSPPGQRGNEQFF	TGTGCCAGCAGTCCTCCGGGACAGCGGGGGAATGAGCAGTTCTTC
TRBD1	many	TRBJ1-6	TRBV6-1	CASFHRGGSPLHF	TGTGCCAGCTTTCACAGGGGTGGCTCACCCCTCCACTTT
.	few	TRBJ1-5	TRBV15	CATSRAGARFNQPQHF	TGTGCCACCAGCAGAGCGGGGGCGAGGTTTAATCAGCCCCAGCATTTT
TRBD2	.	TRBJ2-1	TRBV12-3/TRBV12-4	CASSQAGGRYNEQFF	TGTGCCAGCAGTCAAGCGGGAGGGCGATATAATGAGCAGTTCTTC
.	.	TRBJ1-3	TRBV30	CAWSSRWAGNTIYF	TGTGCCTGGAGTTCCCGCTGGGCTGGAAACACCATATATTTT
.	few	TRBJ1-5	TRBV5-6	CASSFSGAYSNQPQHF	TGTGCCAGCAGCTTTTCAGGGGCCTATAGCAATCAGCCCCAGCATTTT
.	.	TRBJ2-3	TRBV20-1	CSAVAERTDTQYF	TGCAGTGCTGTAGCGGAACGCACAGATACGCAGTATTTT
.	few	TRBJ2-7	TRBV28	CASSNFGSSYEQYF	TGTGCCAGCAGCAATTTTGGTAGCTCCTACGAGCAGTACTTC
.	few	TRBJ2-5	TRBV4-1	CASSQVSGWRETQYF	TGCGCCAGCAGCCAAGTTTCAGGGTGGAGAGAGACCCAGTACTTC
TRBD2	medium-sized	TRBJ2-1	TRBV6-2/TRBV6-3	CASSGLAKGIAGEQFF	TGTGCCAGCAGCGGACTAGCGAAGGGTATTGCGGGTGAGCAGTTCTTC
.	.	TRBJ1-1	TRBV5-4	CASSLSAGAHTEAFF	TGTGCCAGCAGCCTGTCAGCAGGCGCCCACACTGAAGCTTTCTTT
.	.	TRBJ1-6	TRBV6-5	CASSWGLSPLHF	TGTGCCAGCAGTTGGGGACTCTCACCCCTCCACTTT